Listed here are 30 T cell receptor beta chains from one sample, sequenced in a study of siplizumab effects on memory and regulatory T cells. Assay: immunoSEQ multiplex PCR; the TCRdb copy retains only in-frame clones and omits some. The table records over 80,000 clones, roughly 87% of them present only once. Material for sequencing was Tregs sorted from blood. Every receptor here comes from a human donor in good health.

This clone was seen once. Distinct nucleotide sequences in the sample also encode this CDR3. CDR3 nucleotides: TGTGCCAGCAGCTTAGAAGCCAGGCTCTACGAGCAGTACTTC. Protein: CASSLEARLYEQYF. This chain joins TRBV7-8 and TRBJ2-7, with unresolved D. The CDR3 is made up of 14 amino acids. Germline V lookup: CDR1 SGHVS, CDR2 FQNEAQ. Trimming pared 1 base from V and 3 bases from J, leaving 10 bases between.

The CDR3 region is CASNFGGAYPGPQHF. The CDR3 DNA follows: TGTGCCAGTAATTTCGGAGGGGCATACCCGGGGCCCCAGCATTTT. This sequence joins TRBV19 and TRBJ1-5, with D possibly matching TRBD1 (5 bases). V gave up 7 bases and J gave up 9 bases, with 22 bases separating them. CDR1 LNHDA and CDR2 SQIVND come from the germline V gene (reference sequence). The CDR3 has 15 residues.

The V gene is TRBV19, the J gene TRBJ2-5; TRBD1 aligns across 11 bases. Germline lookup yields CDR1 LNHDA and CDR2 SQIVND (reference sequence). Unmatched junction bases numbered 10, after V lost 5 bases and J lost 5 bases. This CDR3 contains 16 residues. The CDR3 region is CASSPRTGGSMETQYF. In DNA, the CDR3 is TGTGCCAGTAGTCCCCGGACAGGGGGCTCGATGGAGACCCAGTACTTC.

This chain joins TRBV15 and TRBJ2-5; D is possibly TRBD1 (6 bases). Germline assignment: CDR1 LNHNV and CDR2 YYDKDF (reference sequence). Trimming pared 2 bases from V and 0 bases from J, leaving 22 bases between. The CDR3 covers 19 residues. This CDR3 reads CATSRRLFLGQPNQETQYF. The CDR3 DNA reads as TGTGCCACCAGCAGACGACTTTTCCTCGGACAGCCTAACCAAGAGACCCAGTACTTC.

V gene TRBV11-2 combines with J gene TRBJ2-5, with no clear D. Germline CDR1 SGHAT, CDR2 FQNNGV. The CDR3 is 12 residues long. Trimming stripped 4 bases from V and 7 bases from J, with 10 bases between. This chain's CDR3 is CASSSLRGTQYF. The CDR3 DNA follows: TGTGCCAGCAGCTCCCTCCGCGGGACCCAGTACTTC.

The chain employs TRBV27 and TRBJ1-1, with a weak D call TRBD1 (6 bases). The CDR3 extends over 14 amino acids. Trimming took off 4 bases at V and 1 base at J, with 10 bases between the two ends. Germline V gene sequence: CDR1 MNHEY, CDR2 SMNVEV (reference sequence). The CDR3 DNA is TGTGCCAGCAGTTCCGGGGGCTGGAACACTGAAGCTTTCTTT. This codes for CASSSGGWNTEAFF.

This clone was seen more than once but under ten times. The chain uses TRBV11-2 and TRBJ2-7; the D is unclear. The germline V gene encodes CDR1 SGHAT and CDR2 FQNNGV. The length of the CDR3 is 11 residues. V lost 2 bases and J 5 bases, leaving 4 bases between the germline ends. In nucleotides, the CDR3 is TGTGCCAGCAGCTTATTAGACGAGCAGTACTTC. As protein: CASSLLDEQYF.

The chain couples TRBV11-1 to TRBJ1-2, with D possibly being TRBD1 (5 bases). Looked up from germline, CDR1 is SGHAT and CDR2 is FQDESV (reference sequence). The V and J ends lost 4 bases and 4 bases respectively, with 7 bases between them. The CDR3 extends over 12 amino acids. The CDR3 DNA is TGTGCCAGCAGCTCGGGGGGCTATGGCTACACCTTC. It is translated as CASSSGGYGYTF. The full variable domain, in which reference TRBV11-1 and TRBJ1-2 provide the parts outside the CDR3, is EAEVAQSPRYKITEKSQAVAFWCDPISGHATLYWYRQILGQGPELLVQFQDESVVDDSQLPKDRFSAERLKGVDSTLKIQPAELGDSAMYLCASSSGGYGYTFGSGTRLTVV.

The chain links TRBV6-1 to TRBJ2-1; D tentatively fits TRBD1 or TRBD2 (5 bases each). From germline, CDR1 is MNHNS and CDR2 SASEGT. V was clipped by 2 bases and J by 4 bases, with 12 bases between them. This CDR3 is built from 15 residues. The CDR3 region is CASSEKGTRYNEQFF. CDR3 nucleotides: TGTGCCAGCAGTGAAAAAGGGACGCGGTACAATGAGCAGTTCTTC.

V usage is TRBV6-5 and J usage is TRBJ2-5; D is possibly TRBD2 (6 bases). CDR1 and CDR2 (germline): MNHEY, SVGAGI. CDR3 length: 14 amino acids. The V end lost 5 bases, the J end lost 2 bases, and 12 bases lay between the germline ends. The CDR3 region is CASSAGLLQETQYF. For the CDR3, the DNA is TGTGCCAGCAGTGCGGGACTGCTACAAGAGACCCAGTACTTC.

This clone was seen a few times. This chain links TRBV6-4 with TRBJ2-1; D may match TRBD1 or TRBD2 (6 bases each). The ends were cut back, 0 bases at V and 9 bases at J, with 12 bases in the middle. Germline assignment: CDR1 MRHNA and CDR2 SNTAGT. The CDR3 consists of 14 residues. The CDR3 loop is CASSDSGGSGEQFF. CDR3 DNA: TGTGCCAGCAGTGACTCAGGGGGGTCTGGTGAGCAGTTCTTC.

V is TRBV7-5 and J is TRBJ1-5. TRBV7-5 is described as a pseudogene. The CDR3 loop spans 12 amino acids. This chain's CDR3 is CVRSLEDQPQHF. CDR3 sequence (DNA): TGTGTCAGAAGCTTAGAGGACCAGCCCCAGCATTTT.

This sequence joins TRBV5-8 and TRBJ2-3; the D is unclear. Germline CDR1 is SGHTS and CDR2 is YDEGEE. The CDR3 totals 13 residues. V was pared by 5 bases and J by 2 bases, with 9 bases between. In DNA form, the CDR3 reads TGTGCCAGCAGAGGCCAACTCACAGATACGCAGTATTTT. It yields the protein CASRGQLTDTQYF.

The rearrangement links TRBV19 to TRBJ1-1; 11 positions agree with TRBD1. The CDR3 covers 16 residues. V was clipped by 5 bases and J by 4 bases; unmatched bases: 9. In germline, CDR1 is LNHDA, CDR2 SQIVND (reference sequence). The chain's CDR3 is CASSEGQGAHGTEAFF. As DNA, the CDR3 is TGTGCCAGTAGTGAAGGACAGGGGGCGCATGGCACTGAAGCTTTCTTT.

This clone was recorded once. The V call is TRBV5-1, the J call TRBJ1-1, with TRBD1 identical over 7 bases. The junction had 13 bases not matched to a gene; V was cut back by 4 bases and J by 7 bases. The CDR3 is made up of 15 amino acids. Germline CDR1 reads SGHRS; CDR2 reads YFSETQ. The CDR3 DNA reads as TGCGCCAGCAGCCCGCACTTATTAGGGACAGATGAAGCTTTCTTT. Protein: CASSPHLLGTDEAFF.

V and J are TRBV11-2 and TRBJ1-1; D ambiguous. There are 12 residues in the CDR3. The germline V gene encodes CDR1 SGHAT and CDR2 FQNNGV. V lost 6 bases and J 4 bases, leaving 9 bases between the germline ends. CDR3 region: CASRTRATEAFF. CDR3 in DNA: TGTGCCAGCAGAACAAGGGCCACTGAAGCTTTCTTT.

The chain combines TRBV10-1 with TRBJ2-3; tentatively, D is TRBD2 (5 bases). Germline V gene sequence: CDR1 WNHNN, CDR2 SYGVQD (reference sequence). This CDR3 has 16 residues. The germline V and J ends were trimmed by 4 bases and 3 bases, with 17 bases remaining between them. The CDR3 DNA reads TGCGCCAGCAGTGTCGCTAGCCGTGGTTGGACAGATACGCAGTATTTT. It specifies CASSVASRGWTDTQYF.

The chain couples TRBV7-2 to TRBJ2-7, with D hard to call. V lost 1 base and J 0 bases, leaving 7 bases between the germline ends. This CDR3 contains 14 residues. Germline V gives CDR1 SGHTA, CDR2 FQGNSA. In DNA, the CDR3 is TGTGCCAGCAGCTTAGATGGGGACTCCTACGAGCAGTACTTC. This translates into CASSLDGDSYEQYF.

This sequence joins TRBV5-1 and TRBJ1-5; unclear D gene. The germline CDR1 and CDR2 sequences are SGHRS and YFSETQ. The CDR3 has 13 amino acids. The V gene lost 5 bases and the J gene lost 7 bases, with 13 bases spanning the gap. CDR3 coding DNA: TGCGCCAGCAGTGGATCCCTTGGGCAGCCCCAGCATTTT. This codes for CASSGSLGQPQHF.

This clone was counted a single time. The rearrangement uses TRBV7-2 and TRBJ2-7, with TRBD2 identical over 7 bases. The J segment lost 2 bases and the V segment lost 2 bases, leaving 3 bases of the junction unmatched. CDR3 length: 14 amino acids. Germline CDR1 is SGHTA and CDR2 is FQGNSA. The chain's CDR3 is CASSLSSGPYEQYF. The CDR3 DNA follows: TGTGCCAGCAGCTTATCTAGCGGACCCTACGAGCAGTACTTC.

V and J are TRBV7-9 and TRBJ2-1; D is possibly TRBD1 (5 bases). From germline, CDR1 is SEHNR and CDR2 FQNEAQ (reference sequence). The length of the CDR3 is 15 residues. Trimming cost V 5 bases and J 6 bases, with 17 bases left between them. CDR3 residues: CASSPPYRTGNEQFF. The CDR3 coding sequence is TGTGCCAGCAGCCCCCCCTACAGGACCGGCAATGAGCAGTTCTTC.

This chain links TRBV9 with TRBJ2-3; 8 bases are shared with TRBD2. The CDR3 runs 17 residues. V dropped 0 bases and J dropped 4; count of bases not matched to a gene: 10. Germline CDR1 is SGDLS and CDR2 is YYNGEE. CDR3 nucleotides: TGTGCCAGCAGCGTAGCCCCCGCGGGGGGTGCGTCAGATACGCAGTATTTT. As protein: CASSVAPAGGASDTQYF.

The chain has TRBV5-5 and TRBJ2-1; possible D gene TRBD2, 5 bases. This CDR3 has 14 residues. The V end lost 3 bases, the J end lost 0 bases, and 7 bases lay between the germline ends. Germline V lookup: CDR1 SGHKS, CDR2 YYEKEE (reference sequence). CDR3 protein: CASSSGSSYNEQFF. CDR3 DNA sequence: TGTGCCAGCAGCTCGGGGAGCTCCTACAATGAGCAGTTCTTC. Full variable domain (rest looked up from reference TRBV5-5 and TRBJ2-1): DAGVTQSPTHLIKTRGQQVTLRCSPISGHKSVSWYQQVLGQGPQFIFQYYEKEERGRGNFPDRFSARQFPNYSSELNVNALLLGDSALYLCASSSGSSYNEQFFGPGTRLTVL.

V gene TRBV7-2 combines with J gene TRBJ1-5; D is perhaps TRBD1 (5 bases). The ends were cut back, 5 bases at V and 2 bases at J, with 13 bases in the middle. Germline loops: CDR1 SGHTA, CDR2 FQGNSA. The length of the CDR3 is 15 residues. CDR3 residues: CASSQGRGGNQPQHF. Here the CDR3 DNA reads TGTGCCAGCAGCCAGGGAAGAGGCGGCAATCAGCCCCAGCATTTT.

V gene TRBV7-2 combines with J gene TRBJ1-5, with a tentative D call TRBD1 (5 bases). Germline-derived CDR1 and CDR2 are SGHTA and FQGNSA. Trimming pared 6 bases from V and 9 bases from J, leaving 15 bases between. This CDR3 region has 13 residues. The CDR3 sequence: CASRSWDDSPQHF. CDR3 DNA sequence: TGTGCCAGCAGGTCCTGGGACGACTCGCCCCAGCATTTT.

The genes are TRBV4-1 and TRBJ1-1; TRBD1 aligns across 8 bases. This CDR3 has 15 residues. The J segment lost 3 bases and the V segment lost 2 bases, leaving 5 bases of the junction unmatched. Germline assignment: CDR1 MGHRA and CDR2 YSYEKL. CDR3 nucleotide sequence: TGCGCCAGCAGCCAACCCGGGACAGGCCACACTGAAGCTTTCTTT. Amino acids: CASSQPGTGHTEAFF.

This chain uses TRBV4-2 with TRBJ1-2; D remains ambiguous. In germline, CDR1 is LGHNA, CDR2 YNFKEQ. V was clipped by 2 bases and J by 4 bases, with 11 bases between them. The CDR3 runs 14 residues. The CDR3 reads CASSQLDRTYGYTF. The CDR3 DNA follows: TGTGCCAGCAGCCAACTTGACCGCACCTATGGCTACACCTTC.

This chain joins TRBV4-2 and TRBJ2-1; 7 bases map to TRBD1. The CDR3 spans 14 residues. Germline CDR1 reads LGHNA; CDR2 reads YNFKEQ. V gave up 2 bases and J gave up 9 bases; unmatched junction bases: 7. The CDR3 region has the DNA TGTGCCAGCAGCCAAATGGACAGGTCGGGTGAGCAGTTCTTC. Its protein product is CASSQMDRSGEQFF.

V is TRBV7-6 and J is TRBJ1-4; D is perhaps TRBD1 (5 bases). The CDR3 contains 14 residues. Germline CDR1 SGHVS, CDR2 FNYEAQ. V was trimmed by 1 base and J by 8 bases, leaving 11 bases between them. The CDR3 loop reads CASSLVGGKEKLFF. CDR3 coding DNA: TGTGCCAGCAGCTTAGTCGGGGGTAAAGAAAAACTGTTTTTT.

The gene calls are TRBV2 and TRBJ1-1; TRBD1 agrees at 11 bases. The trim removed 6 bases at V and 5 bases at J, leaving 5 bases unmatched. This CDR3 is built from 14 residues. From germline, CDR1 is SNHLY and CDR2 FYNNEI. The CDR3 nucleotides are TGTGCCAGCAGGGCCGGGACAGGGGGGACTGAAGCTTTCTTT. Its protein product is CASRAGTGGTEAFF.